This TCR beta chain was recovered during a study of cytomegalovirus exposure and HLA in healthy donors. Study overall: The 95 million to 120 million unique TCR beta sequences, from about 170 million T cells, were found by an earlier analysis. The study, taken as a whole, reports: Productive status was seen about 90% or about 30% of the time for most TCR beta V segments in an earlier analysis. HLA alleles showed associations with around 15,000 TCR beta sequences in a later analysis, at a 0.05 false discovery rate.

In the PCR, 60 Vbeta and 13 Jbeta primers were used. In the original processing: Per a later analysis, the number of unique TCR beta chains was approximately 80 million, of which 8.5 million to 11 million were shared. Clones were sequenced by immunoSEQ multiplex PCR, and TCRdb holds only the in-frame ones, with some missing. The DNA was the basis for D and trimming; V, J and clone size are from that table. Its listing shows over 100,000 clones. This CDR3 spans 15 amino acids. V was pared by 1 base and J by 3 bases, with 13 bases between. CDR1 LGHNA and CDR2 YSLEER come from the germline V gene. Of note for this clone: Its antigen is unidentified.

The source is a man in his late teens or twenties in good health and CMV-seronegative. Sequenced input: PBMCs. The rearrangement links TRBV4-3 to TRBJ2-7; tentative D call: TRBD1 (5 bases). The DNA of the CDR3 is TGCGCCAGCAGCCAAGCCGACAGTCTCGACTACGAGCAGTACTTC. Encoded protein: CASSQADSLDYEQYF.